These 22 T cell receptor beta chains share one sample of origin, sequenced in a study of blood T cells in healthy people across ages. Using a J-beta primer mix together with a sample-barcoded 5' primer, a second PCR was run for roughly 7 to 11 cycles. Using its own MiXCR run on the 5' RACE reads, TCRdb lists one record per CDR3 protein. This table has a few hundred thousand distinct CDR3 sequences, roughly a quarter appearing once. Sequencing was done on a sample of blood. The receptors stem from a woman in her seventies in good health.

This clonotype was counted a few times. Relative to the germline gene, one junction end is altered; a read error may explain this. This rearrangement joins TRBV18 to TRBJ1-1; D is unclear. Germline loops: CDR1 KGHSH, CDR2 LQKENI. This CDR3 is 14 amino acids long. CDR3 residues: CASSPVDGNTEAFF. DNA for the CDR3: TGTGCCAGCTCACCAGTAGACGGGAACACTGAAGCCTTCTTT. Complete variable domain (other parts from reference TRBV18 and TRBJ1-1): NAGVMQNPRHLVRRRGQEARLRCSPMKGHSHVYWYRQLPEEGLKFMVYLQKENIIDESGMPKERFSAEFPKEGPSILRIQQVVRGDSAAYFCASSPVDGNTEAFFGQGTRLTVV.

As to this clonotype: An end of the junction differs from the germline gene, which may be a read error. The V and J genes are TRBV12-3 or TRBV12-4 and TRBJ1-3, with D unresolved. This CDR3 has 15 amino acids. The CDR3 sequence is CASSLDSTPGDTIYF. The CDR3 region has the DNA TGTGCCAGCAGTTTAGACAGTACTCCTGGAGACACCATATATTTT.

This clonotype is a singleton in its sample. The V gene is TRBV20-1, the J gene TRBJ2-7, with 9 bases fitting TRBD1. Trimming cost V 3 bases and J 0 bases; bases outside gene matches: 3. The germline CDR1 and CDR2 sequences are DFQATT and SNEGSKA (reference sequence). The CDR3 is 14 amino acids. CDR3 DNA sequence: TGCAGTGCTAGTCCGGGACAGGGCTCCTACGAGCAGTACTTC. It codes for CSASPGQGSYEQYF.

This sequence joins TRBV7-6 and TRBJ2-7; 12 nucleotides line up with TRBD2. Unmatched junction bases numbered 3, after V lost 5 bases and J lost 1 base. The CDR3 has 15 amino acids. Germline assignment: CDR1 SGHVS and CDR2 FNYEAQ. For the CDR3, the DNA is TGTGCCAGCAGCGCGACTAGCGGGAGATCCTACGAGCAGTACTTC. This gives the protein CASSATSGRSYEQYF.

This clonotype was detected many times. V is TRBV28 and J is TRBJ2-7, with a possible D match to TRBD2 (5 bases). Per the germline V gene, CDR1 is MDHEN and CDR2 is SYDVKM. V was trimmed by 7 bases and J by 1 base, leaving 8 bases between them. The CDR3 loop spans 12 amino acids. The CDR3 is CASKSGSYEQYF. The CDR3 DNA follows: TGTGCCAGCAAGTCGGGATCCTACGAGCAGTACTTC.

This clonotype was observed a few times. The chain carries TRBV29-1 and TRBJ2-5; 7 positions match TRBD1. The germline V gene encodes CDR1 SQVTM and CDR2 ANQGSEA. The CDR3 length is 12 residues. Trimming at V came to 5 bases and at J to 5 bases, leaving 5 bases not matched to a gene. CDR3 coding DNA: TGCAGCGTTAAGACAGGGTGGGAGACCCAGTACTTC. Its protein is CSVKTGWETQYF.

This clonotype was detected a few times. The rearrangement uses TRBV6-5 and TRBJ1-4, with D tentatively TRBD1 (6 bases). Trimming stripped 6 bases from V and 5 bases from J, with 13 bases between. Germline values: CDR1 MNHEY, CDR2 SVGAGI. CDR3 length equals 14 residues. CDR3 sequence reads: CASSETGGNEKLFF. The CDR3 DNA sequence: TGTGCCAGCAGCGAGACAGGAGGGAATGAAAAACTGTTTTTT.

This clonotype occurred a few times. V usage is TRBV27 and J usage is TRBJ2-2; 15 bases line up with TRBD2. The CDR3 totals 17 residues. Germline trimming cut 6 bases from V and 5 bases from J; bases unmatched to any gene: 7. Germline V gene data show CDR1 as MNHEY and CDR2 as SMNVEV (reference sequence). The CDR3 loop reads CASRQGLAGGRTGELFF. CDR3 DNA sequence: TGTGCCAGCAGACAGGGACTAGCGGGAGGTCGGACCGGGGAGCTGTTTTTT.

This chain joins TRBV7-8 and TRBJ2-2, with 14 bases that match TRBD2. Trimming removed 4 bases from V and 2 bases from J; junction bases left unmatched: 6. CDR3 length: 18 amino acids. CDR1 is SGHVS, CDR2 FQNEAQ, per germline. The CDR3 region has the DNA TGTGCCAGCAGCTACTTGACTAGCGGGAGGGCAAACACCGGGGAGCTGTTTTTT. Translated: CASSYLTSGRANTGELFF.

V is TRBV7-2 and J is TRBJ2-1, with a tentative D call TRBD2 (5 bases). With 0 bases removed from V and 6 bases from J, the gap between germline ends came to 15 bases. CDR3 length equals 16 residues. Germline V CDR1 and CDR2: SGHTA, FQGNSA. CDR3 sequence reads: CASSLARARLGNEQFF. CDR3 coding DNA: TGTGCCAGCAGCTTAGCGCGGGCTAGATTAGGCAATGAGCAGTTCTTC.

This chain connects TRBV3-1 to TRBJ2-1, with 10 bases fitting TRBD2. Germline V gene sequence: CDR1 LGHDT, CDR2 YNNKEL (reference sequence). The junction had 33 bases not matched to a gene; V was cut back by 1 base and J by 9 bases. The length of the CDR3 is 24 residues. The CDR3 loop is CASSQVTSISRSSGRPSDGSEQFF. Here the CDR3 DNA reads TGTGCCAGCAGCCAAGTCACATCTATTTCGAGGAGTAGCGGGAGGCCATCCGACGGGAGTGAGCAGTTCTTC.

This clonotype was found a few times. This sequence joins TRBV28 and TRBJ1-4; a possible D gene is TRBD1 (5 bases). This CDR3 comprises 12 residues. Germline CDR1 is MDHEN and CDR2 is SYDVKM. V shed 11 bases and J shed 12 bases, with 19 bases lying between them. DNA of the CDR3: TGTGCCTCGGGGGTCTCTTCGGGGGAACTGTTTTTT. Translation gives CASGVSSGELFF.

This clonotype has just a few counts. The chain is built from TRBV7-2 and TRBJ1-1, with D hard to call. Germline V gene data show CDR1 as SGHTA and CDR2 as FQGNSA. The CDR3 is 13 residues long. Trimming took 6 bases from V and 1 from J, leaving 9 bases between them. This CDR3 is CASRRTGNTEAFF. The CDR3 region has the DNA TGTGCCAGCAGGCGGACGGGGAACACTGAAGCTTTCTTT.

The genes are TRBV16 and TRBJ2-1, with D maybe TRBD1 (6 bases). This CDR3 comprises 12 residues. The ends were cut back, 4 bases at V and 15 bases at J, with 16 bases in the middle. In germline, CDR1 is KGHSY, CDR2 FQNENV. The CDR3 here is CASSPRDIPTFF. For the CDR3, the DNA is TGTGCCAGCAGCCCGAGGGACATCCCCACGTTCTTC.

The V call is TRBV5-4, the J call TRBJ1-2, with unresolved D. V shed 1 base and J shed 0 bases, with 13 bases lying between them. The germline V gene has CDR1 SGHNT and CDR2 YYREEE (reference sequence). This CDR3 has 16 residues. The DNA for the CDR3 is TGTGCCAGCAGCTTGAGTCAGGAGTTAGCTAACTATGGCTACACCTTC. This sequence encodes CASSLSQELANYGYTF.

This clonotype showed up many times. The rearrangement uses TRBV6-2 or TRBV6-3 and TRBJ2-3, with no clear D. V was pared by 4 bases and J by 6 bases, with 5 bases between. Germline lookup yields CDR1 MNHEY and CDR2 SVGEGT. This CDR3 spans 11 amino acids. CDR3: CASSFADTQYF. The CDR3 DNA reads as TGTGCCAGCAGTTTCGCGGATACGCAGTATTTT.

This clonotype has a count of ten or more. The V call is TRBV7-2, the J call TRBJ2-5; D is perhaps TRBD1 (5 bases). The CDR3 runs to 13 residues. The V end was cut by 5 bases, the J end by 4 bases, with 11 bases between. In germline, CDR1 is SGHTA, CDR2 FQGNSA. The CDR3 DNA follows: TGTGCCAGCAGCCCCCTAAGGGGAGAGACCCAGTACTTC. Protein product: CASSPLRGETQYF.

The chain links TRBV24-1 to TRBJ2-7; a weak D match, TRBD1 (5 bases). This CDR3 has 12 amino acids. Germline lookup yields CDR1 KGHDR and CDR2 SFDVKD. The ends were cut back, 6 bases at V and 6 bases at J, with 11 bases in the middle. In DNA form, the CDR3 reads TGTGCCACCAGTTCCCAGGGTTTCGAGCAGTACTTC. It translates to CATSSQGFEQYF.

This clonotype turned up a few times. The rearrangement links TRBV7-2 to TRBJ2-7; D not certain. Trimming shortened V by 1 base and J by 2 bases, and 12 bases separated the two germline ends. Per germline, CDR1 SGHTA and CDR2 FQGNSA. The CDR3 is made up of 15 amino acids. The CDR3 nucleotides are TGTGCCAGCAGCTTAGAAATTTCAGTTCCCTACGAGCAGTACTTC. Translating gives CASSLEISVPYEQYF.

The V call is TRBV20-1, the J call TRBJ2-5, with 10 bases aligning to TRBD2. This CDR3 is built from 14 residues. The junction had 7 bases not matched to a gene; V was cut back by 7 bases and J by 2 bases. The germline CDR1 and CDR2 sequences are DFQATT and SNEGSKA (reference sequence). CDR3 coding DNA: TGCAGTGTTAGCGGGAGGATGGGGCAAGAGACCCAGTACTTC. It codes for CSVSGRMGQETQYF.

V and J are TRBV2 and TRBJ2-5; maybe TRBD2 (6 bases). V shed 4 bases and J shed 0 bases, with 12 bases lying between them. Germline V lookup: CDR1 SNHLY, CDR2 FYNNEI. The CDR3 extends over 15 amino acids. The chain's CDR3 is CASSVNRGYQETQYF. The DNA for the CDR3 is TGTGCCAGCAGTGTGAACCGGGGGTACCAAGAGACCCAGTACTTC.

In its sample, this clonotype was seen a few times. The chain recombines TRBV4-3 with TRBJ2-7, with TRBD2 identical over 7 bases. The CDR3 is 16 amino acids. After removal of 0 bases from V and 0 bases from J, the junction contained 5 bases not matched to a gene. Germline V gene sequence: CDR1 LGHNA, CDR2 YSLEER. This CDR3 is CASSQDSASGSYEQYF. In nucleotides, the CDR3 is TGCGCCAGCAGCCAAGATTCGGCTAGCGGCTCCTACGAGCAGTACTTC.